These 11 T cell receptor beta chains originate from one sample sequenced in a study of cytomegalovirus exposure and HLA in healthy donors. Primers: 60 Vbeta forward and 13 Jbeta reverse. Method: immunoSEQ multiplex PCR; TCRdb's copy keeps in-frame clones and lacks some. This sample's clone table lists 80,000 to 100,000 clones. The sequenced sample consisted of PBMCs. The source of these receptors is a man in his forties or fifties in good health and CMV-seronegative.

The rearrangement joins TRBV6-5 to TRBJ2-1; TRBD2 agrees at 7 bases. The trim removed 6 bases at V and 9 bases at J, leaving 11 bases unmatched. The CDR3 contains 14 residues. CDR1 and CDR2 from the germline V gene are MNHEY and SVGAGI. CDR3 in amino acids: CASSSGRTGGEQFF. DNA of the CDR3: TGTGCCAGCAGCTCGGGACGCACGGGAGGTGAGCAGTTCTTC.

The chain carries TRBV19 and TRBJ1-5; TRBD1 agrees at 8 bases. The CDR3 contains 13 residues. The ends lost 6 bases at V and 7 bases at J; junction bases unmatched: 5. CDR1 LNHDA and CDR2 SQIVND come from the germline V gene (reference sequence). The CDR3 nucleotides read TGTGCCAGTAGGCTACAGGGGGAACAGCCCCAGCATTTT. Translated: CASRLQGEQPQHF.

This sequence joins TRBV18 and TRBJ2-1, with D unresolved. The length of the CDR3 is 15 residues. V gave up 3 bases and J gave up 0 bases, with 9 bases separating them. Germline V CDR1 and CDR2: KGHSH, LQKENI. CDR3 DNA: TGTGCCAGCTCACCTCCGTCCCTCTCCTACAATGAGCAGTTCTTC. It translates to CASSPPSLSYNEQFF.

The genes are TRBV28 and TRBJ1-2, with 8 bases fitting TRBD1. CDR1 and CDR2 (germline): MDHEN, SYDVKM. V was clipped by 7 bases and J by 7 bases; unmatched bases: 5. This CDR3 region has 12 residues. The DNA for the CDR3 is TGTGCCAGCATGGACAGGGCAGGTGGCTACACCTTC. This sequence encodes CASMDRAGGYTF.

The J gene is TRBJ2-7, the V gene TRBV15, with D possibly being TRBD2 (5 bases). The ends were cut back, 0 bases at V and 6 bases at J, with 12 bases in the middle. This CDR3 region has 14 residues. Germline V CDR1 and CDR2: LNHNV, YYDKDF (reference sequence). The CDR3 bases are TGTGCCACCAGCAGAGACCTAGCCCAAGGCGAGCAGTACTTC. This sequence encodes CATSRDLAQGEQYF.

The chain is built from TRBV9 and TRBJ2-6; D is undetermined. The CDR3 runs 19 residues. CDR1 SGDLS and CDR2 YYNGEE come from the germline V gene. V lost 0 bases and J lost 0, with 16 bases in between. In nucleotides, the CDR3 is TGTGCCAGCAGCGTAGCGGTAATGCAGAGGAGCTCTGGGGCCAACGTCCTGACTTTC. As protein: CASSVAVMQRSSGANVLTF.

This chain joins TRBV9 and TRBJ2-2, with 7 bases matching TRBD1. The CDR3 is 16 residues long. The V gene's germline CDR1 is SGDLS and CDR2 YYNGEE. With 0 bases clipped from V and 4 bases from J, the junction kept 6 bases outside the gene matches. CDR3 coding DNA: TGTGCCAGCAGCGTAGCTAAGGCAGGGGGCACCGGGGAGCTGTTTTTT. This sequence encodes CASSVAKAGGTGELFF.

The V gene is TRBV4-3, the J gene TRBJ2-7, with D hard to call. The CDR3 runs 13 residues. Trimming stripped 0 bases from V and 3 bases from J, with 6 bases between. Looked up from germline, CDR1 is LGHNA and CDR2 is YSLEER. The CDR3 region has the DNA TGCGCCAGCAGCCAAGATCTATTCTACGAGCAGTACTTC. Its translation is CASSQDLFYEQYF.

J is TRBJ1-5 and V is TRBV11-2; TRBD1 aligns across 8 bases. V gave up 3 bases and J gave up 6 bases; unmatched junction bases: 7. Germline V gene lookup returns CDR1 SGHAT and CDR2 FQNNGV. The CDR3 totals 15 residues. CDR3 sequence: CASSLVAGGGQPQHF. The CDR3 bases are TGTGCCAGCAGCTTGGTCGCAGGGGGCGGTCAGCCCCAGCATTTT.

The chain recombines TRBV5-1 with TRBJ2-3; D possibly corresponds to TRBD2 (5 bases). V gave up 2 bases and J gave up 10 bases, with 20 bases separating them. The CDR3 loop spans 15 amino acids. CDR1 is SGHRS and CDR2 is YFSETQ in the germline V gene. The CDR3 DNA reads TGCGCCAGCAGCTTCCAAACCCTAGCCGAGAGGGCGCAGTATTTT. This encodes CASSFQTLAERAQYF.

The rearrangement links TRBV28 to TRBJ1-1, with D hard to call. This CDR3 has 17 residues. The V and J ends lost 3 bases and 4 bases respectively, with 21 bases between them. Germline V gives CDR1 MDHEN, CDR2 SYDVKM. CDR3 in DNA: TGTGCCAGCAGTTTGAAGCTGTTACGGTTTGTAAGCACTGAAGCTTTCTTT. It translates to CASSLKLLRFVSTEAFF.